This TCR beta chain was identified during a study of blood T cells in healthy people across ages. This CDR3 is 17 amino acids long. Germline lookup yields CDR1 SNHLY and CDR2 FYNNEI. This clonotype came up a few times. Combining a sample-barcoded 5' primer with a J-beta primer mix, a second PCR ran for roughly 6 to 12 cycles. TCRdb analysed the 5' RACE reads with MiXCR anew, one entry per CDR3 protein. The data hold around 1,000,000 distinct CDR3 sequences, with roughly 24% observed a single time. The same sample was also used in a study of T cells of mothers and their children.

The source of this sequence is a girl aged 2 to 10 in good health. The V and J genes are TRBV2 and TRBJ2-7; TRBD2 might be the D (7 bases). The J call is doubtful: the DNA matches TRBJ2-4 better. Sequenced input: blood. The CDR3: CASSWGGLTLRKNIQYF. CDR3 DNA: TGTGCCAGCAGTTGGGGGGGGCTCACTTTGAGGAAAAACATTCAGTACTTC.